This entry features one T cell receptor beta chain sequence. Using immunoSEQ multiplex PCR, the repertoire was profiled, and TCRdb retains in-frame clones only, with some absent. This sample has 65,000 to 75,000 clones, with over 85% found just once. The data derive from a study of OX40 agonist ivuxolimab in advanced cancers. Germline-derived CDR1 and CDR2 are LNHDA and SQIVND (reference sequence). CDR3 length: 14 residues. Trimming removed 5 bases from V and 2 bases from J, with 13 bases in between. The chain has TRBV19 and TRBJ2-7, with TRBD1 as a possible D gene (5 bases). Sample: CD4+ or CD8+ T cells sorted from blood, taken in a trial of the OX40 agonist ivuxolimab. The sequence was collected from an adult with an advanced solid tumor such as melanoma, head and neck, liver or kidney cancer. The CDR3 nucleotides are TGTGCCAGTAGTCGGATAGGGGTGACCTACGAGCAGTACTTC. Encoded protein: CASSRIGVTYEQYF.